A selection of T cell receptor beta chains follows, all from one sample in a study of breast tumors, draining lymph nodes, adjacent tissues. TCRdb reanalysed the multiplex PCR reads using MiXCR and keeps one entry per CDR3 protein. The sample contains 70,000 to 95,000 distinct CDR3 sequences, approximately 19% of which appear only once. The specimen sequenced was axillary lymph node tissue. These TCRs come from a female donor with breast cancer. Some clones in this sample may be carry-over from other donors' samples. CDR3s include the opening cysteine and the closing phenylalanine or tryptophan. The D gene is left open where the match is weak. Only some rows state a clone size, as once, few, many or a class for expanded clones.

many TRBJ1-4 - TRBV6-2/TRBV6-3 CASRRPEGDEGKLFF TGTGCCAGCCGGCGGCCCGAGGGGGATGAAGGAAAACTGTTTTTT
many TRBJ2-7 TRBD2 TRBV12-3/TRBV12-4 CASSLAGLAGGPSSYEQYF TGTGCCAGCAGTTTAGCGGGGCTAGCGGGAGGCCCGAGCTCCTACGAGCAGTACTTC
many TRBJ2-2 TRBD2 TRBV7-9 CASSLGVAGTGELFF TGTGCCAGCAGCTTAGGAGTAGCGGGAACCGGGGAGCTGTTTTTT
- TRBJ2-3 TRBD2 TRBV29-1 CSVENPSGRAHADTQYF TGCAGCGTTGAAAATCCTAGCGGGAGGGCCCACGCAGATACGCAGTATTTT
many TRBJ2-1 - TRBV6-2/TRBV6-3 CASSLRGHNEQFF TGTGCCAGCAGTCTGAGGGGTCACAATGAGCAGTTCTTC
many TRBJ2-1 - TRBV20-1 CSAKKADSYNEQFF TGCAGTGCAAAAAAAGCGGACTCCTACAATGAGCAGTTCTTC
many TRBJ1-2 TRBD1 TRBV3-1 CASSQGTGTGYTF TGTGCCAGCAGCCAAGGGACAGGGACCGGCTACACCTTC
many TRBJ1-2 TRBD1 TRBV4-2 CASSQMDRDHGYTF TGTGCCAGCAGCCAAATGGACAGGGACCATGGCTACACCTTC
few TRBJ1-1 TRBD1 TRBV11-2 CASSWDRGNAFF TGTGCCAGCAGCTGGGACAGGGGGAATGCTTTCTTT
- TRBJ2-2 - TRBV28 CASSSYVGELFF TGTGCCAGCAGCTCGTATGTGGGGGAGCTGTTTTTT
many TRBJ2-3 - TRBV7-8 CASSRTGTFSTDTQYF TGTGCCAGCAGCCGGACCGGGACTTTCAGCACAGATACGCAGTATTTT
few TRBJ2-7 - TRBV18 CASSPGRQPYEQYF TGTGCCAGCTCACCGGGCCGTCAACCCTACGAGCAGTACTTC
few TRBJ2-4 - TRBV20-1 CSARDYQAKNIQYF TGCAGTGCTAGAGACTACCAAGCCAAAAACATTCAGTACTTC